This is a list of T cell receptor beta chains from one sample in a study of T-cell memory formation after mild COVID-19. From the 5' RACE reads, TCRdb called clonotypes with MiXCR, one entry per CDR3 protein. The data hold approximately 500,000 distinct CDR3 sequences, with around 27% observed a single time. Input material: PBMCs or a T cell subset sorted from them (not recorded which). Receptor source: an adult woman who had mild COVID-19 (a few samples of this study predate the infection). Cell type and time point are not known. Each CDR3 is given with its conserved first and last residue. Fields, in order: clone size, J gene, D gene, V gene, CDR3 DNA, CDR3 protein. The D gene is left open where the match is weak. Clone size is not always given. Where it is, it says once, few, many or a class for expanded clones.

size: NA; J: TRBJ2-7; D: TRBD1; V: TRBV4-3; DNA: TGCGCCAGCAGCCAGGGACAGGGTTTAGTCGGTCGCTACGAGCAGTACTTC; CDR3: CASSQGQGLVGRYEQYF
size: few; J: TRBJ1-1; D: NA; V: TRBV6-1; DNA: TGTGCCAGCCTCCCGGCGGTTCCCACTGAAGCTTTCTTT; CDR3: CASLPAVPTEAFF
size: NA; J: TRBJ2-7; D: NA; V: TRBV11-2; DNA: TGTGCCACTCGGTCCCCAGCCTACGAGCAGTACTTC; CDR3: CATRSPAYEQYF
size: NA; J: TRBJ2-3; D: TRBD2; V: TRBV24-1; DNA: TGTGCCACCAGTGACTCGGGACTAGCGGTACAAGATACGCAGTATTTT; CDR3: CATSDSGLAVQDTQYF
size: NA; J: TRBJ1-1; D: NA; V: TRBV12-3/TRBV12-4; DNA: TGTGCCAGCAACCGAATTCCGGGGGGGACTGAAGCTTTCTTT; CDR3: CASNRIPGGTEAFF
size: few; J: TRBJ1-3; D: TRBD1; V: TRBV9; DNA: TGTGCCAGCAGCGGCCGGGACAGGGCAGGAAACACCATATATTTT; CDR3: CASSGRDRAGNTIYF
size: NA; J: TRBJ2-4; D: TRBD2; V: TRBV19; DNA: TGTGCCAGTAGTTCCCCCGCGGGAGGGAGAAACATTCAGTACTTC; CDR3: CASSSPAGGRNIQYF
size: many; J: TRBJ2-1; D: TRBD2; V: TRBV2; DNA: TGTGCCAGCAGTAAGGGACTAGCGGGAGGAAGCTCCTACAATGAGCAGTTCTTC; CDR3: CASSKGLAGGSSYNEQFF
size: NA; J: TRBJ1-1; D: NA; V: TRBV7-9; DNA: TGTGCCAGCAGCTCATACCTTCCAGGGAACACTGAAGCTTTCTTT; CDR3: CASSSYLPGNTEAFF
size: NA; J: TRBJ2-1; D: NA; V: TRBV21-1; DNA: TGTGCCAGCCCGCAGGCGGGCGAGCAGTTCTTC; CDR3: CASPQAGEQFF
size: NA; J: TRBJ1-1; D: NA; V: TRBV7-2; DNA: TGTGCCAGCAAGCTGGCGATGAACACTGAAGCTTTCTTT; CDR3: CASKLAMNTEAFF
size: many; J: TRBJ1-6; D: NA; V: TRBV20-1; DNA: TGCAGTGCTAGAGTAGGGCATCCTGATTCACCCCTCCACTTT; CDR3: CSARVGHPDSPLHF
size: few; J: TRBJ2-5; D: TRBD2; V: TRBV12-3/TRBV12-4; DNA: TGTGCCAGCAGCCCCCGCCGCGGATTTTATGGACTAGCGGGAGAAGAGACCCAGTACTTC; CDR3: CASSPRRGFYGLAGEETQYF